Listed below are T cell receptor beta chains from one sample, sequenced in a study of cytomegalovirus exposure and HLA in healthy donors. Using immunoSEQ multiplex PCR, the repertoire was profiled, and TCRdb retains in-frame clones only, with some absent. The sample has 190,000 or so clones, over 80% seen once. The sample was PBMCs. These receptors originate from a man aged 50-60 years in good health and CMV-seronegative. Both conserved end residues are trimmed from each CDR3. A D gene is named only where the DNA matches it firmly.

cdr3_aa v_call d_call j_call
AIRGLGYEQY TRBV10-3 TRBD2 TRBJ2-7
ASNPTGSGNYGYT TRBV19 TRBD1 TRBJ1-2
ASSPGLGAREQY TRBV18 - TRBJ2-7
ASRFPGTGGSGDTQY TRBV11-2 TRBD1 TRBJ2-3
ASSTDRGKTDTQY TRBV25-1 TRBD1 TRBJ2-3
ASSLAYTGELF TRBV5-1 - TRBJ2-2
ASSVAGINNEQF TRBV9 - TRBJ2-1
ATQRREADQPQH TRBV6-1 - TRBJ1-5
ASGASSYNEQF TRBV6-5 - TRBJ2-1
ASRETGSMNTEAF TRBV19 TRBD1 TRBJ1-1
ASSRDRVISYEQY TRBV6-1 TRBD1 TRBJ2-7
ASSAPLAGPHEQF TRBV28 TRBD2 TRBJ2-1
ASSRGQGNEQY TRBV6-5 TRBD1 TRBJ2-7
SSSFTGYTDTQY TRBV7-9 - TRBJ2-3
ASSPFSSGSRTDTQY TRBV18 TRBD2 TRBJ2-3
ASSEEQVETQY TRBV2 - TRBJ2-5
ASSFGTANTEAF TRBV5-6 TRBD1 TRBJ1-1
ASSLAMQQETQY TRBV5-1 - TRBJ2-5
ASSLGGGSNQPQH TRBV5-1 - TRBJ1-5
ASSSGTGIDTIY TRBV5-1 TRBD1 TRBJ1-3
ASSPAYDRGRNEQF TRBV7-2 TRBD1 TRBJ2-1
ASSSGQGNTIY TRBV5-1 - TRBJ1-3
ASSPQGAAKNIQY TRBV7-6 TRBD1 TRBJ2-4
AATRDFDAYEQY TRBV6-1 - TRBJ2-7
ASSDALTEVDSPLH TRBV25-1 - TRBJ1-6
ATSRESGTQAF TRBV15 - TRBJ1-1
ASAFYSGQNTGELF TRBV27 - TRBJ2-2
ASSVGREGAETQY TRBV9 TRBD1 TRBJ2-5
ASSQGQPLNIQY TRBV4-1 - TRBJ2-4
ASSVRPTAPEQY TRBV9 - TRBJ2-7
ASRLAGHSYEQY TRBV2 TRBD2 TRBJ2-7
SVEGQASTDTQY TRBV29-1 TRBD1 TRBJ2-3
ASSPDSNTGELF TRBV28 - TRBJ2-2
ASSVRQANTGELF TRBV9 - TRBJ2-2
SSNSDLLGGQGGLGYT TRBV7-9 TRBD1 TRBJ1-2
ASSWTGPDTGELF TRBV5-5 TRBD1 TRBJ2-2
ASSWGGLAIRQQY TRBV28 TRBD2 TRBJ2-7
ASSERGTRTDTQY TRBV2 - TRBJ2-3
ASRYRENTEAF TRBV19 - TRBJ1-1
ASSLIGGAYISGELF TRBV7-3 TRBD2 TRBJ2-2
ATSRRQGSQETQY TRBV2 TRBD1 TRBJ2-5
ASSLAGLAGGADTQY TRBV7-6 TRBD2 TRBJ2-3
ASSPTGEQPQH TRBV19 TRBD1 TRBJ1-5
ASSLESSGQETQY TRBV5-4 TRBD2 TRBJ2-5
ASTRDLQETQY TRBV6-5 - TRBJ2-5
ASSYFSLEGNIQY TRBV7-2 - TRBJ2-4
ASSAQTGVDYGYT TRBV4-2 TRBD1 TRBJ1-2
ASSWDSGNSEQY TRBV7-9 TRBD2 TRBJ2-7
ASSLAGQGISPLH TRBV7-9 TRBD1 TRBJ1-6
ASSLVKHRGSGNTIY TRBV5-4 TRBD1 TRBJ1-3